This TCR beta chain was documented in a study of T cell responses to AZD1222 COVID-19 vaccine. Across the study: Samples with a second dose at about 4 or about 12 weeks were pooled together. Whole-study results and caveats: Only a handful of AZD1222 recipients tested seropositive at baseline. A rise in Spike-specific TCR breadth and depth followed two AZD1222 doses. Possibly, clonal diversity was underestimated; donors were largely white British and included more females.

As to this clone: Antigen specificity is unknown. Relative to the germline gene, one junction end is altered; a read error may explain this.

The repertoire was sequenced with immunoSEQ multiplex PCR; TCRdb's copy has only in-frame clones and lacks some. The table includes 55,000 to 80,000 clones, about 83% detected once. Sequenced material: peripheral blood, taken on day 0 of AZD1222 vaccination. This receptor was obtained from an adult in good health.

The CDR3 nucleotides are TGCGCCAGCAACTTGGGCCCAGAGAGCGAAAAACTGTTTTTT. Translation: CASNLGPESEKLFF. The rearrangement uses TRBV5-1 and TRBJ1-4; D is unresolved. Germline V gene data show CDR1 as SGHRS and CDR2 as YFSETQ. This CDR3 is built from 14 residues. The entire variable domain, with the rest obtained from reference TRBV5-1 and TRBJ1-4, is as follows: KAGVTQTPRYLIKTRGQQVTLSCSPISGHRSVSWYQQTPGQGLQFLFEYFSETQRNKGNFPGRFSGRQFSNSRSEMNVSTLELGDSALYLCASNLGPESEKLFFGSGTQLSVL.